The 28 T cell receptor beta chains presented below share a single source sample, sequenced in a study of OX40 agonist ivuxolimab in advanced cancers. Library preparation used the immunoSEQ multiplex PCR assay. TCRdb re-hosts the immuneACCESS table, in-frame sequences only. Its copies lack some clones; in the studies checked, an unresolved V gene accounts for under half of them, and the cause for the rest is not known. The sample table contains roughly 80,000 clones; only one count was recorded for roughly 85% of them. Approximately 0.63% of the sample rests with the top ten. The sample consisted of CD4+ or CD8+ T cells sorted from blood, taken in a trial of the OX40 agonist ivuxolimab. These receptors were taken from an adult with an advanced solid tumor such as melanoma, head and neck, liver or kidney cancer.

The chain recombines TRBV6-5 with TRBJ1-2, with 8 bases matching TRBD1. J was trimmed by 5 bases and V by 4 bases; bases with no gene match: 9. The CDR3 totals 15 residues. From germline, CDR1 is MNHEY and CDR2 SVGAGI. The CDR3 sequence is CASSSPRQGSYGYTF. The CDR3 DNA follows: TGTGCCAGCAGTTCCCCCCGACAGGGGAGTTATGGCTACACCTTC.

The chain links TRBV5-6 to TRBJ1-3; D gene ambiguous. This CDR3 contains 12 residues. V lost 4 bases and J 8 bases, leaving 10 bases between the germline ends. In germline, CDR1 is SGHDT, CDR2 YYEEEE. CDR3 nucleotide sequence: TGTGCCAGCAGCCCCGGTCGGGACACCATATATTTT. Translation: CASSPGRDTIYF.

This rearrangement joins TRBV5-1 to TRBJ1-2; D might be TRBD1 (6 bases). Germline V gene sequence: CDR1 SGHRS, CDR2 YFSETQ. The CDR3 is made up of 15 amino acids. Between the trimmed V and J ends, which lost 4 bases and 4 bases, there was a span of 17 bases. The CDR3 region has the DNA TGCGCCAGCAGCGCGGGGACAACTGGATCCTATGGCTACACCTTC. Protein product: CASSAGTTGSYGYTF.

This clone was recorded only once. The rearrangement joins TRBV18 to TRBJ2-7, with 10 nucleotides matching TRBD2. With 3 bases clipped from V and 6 bases from J, the junction kept 11 bases outside the gene matches. The CDR3 spans 16 residues. Germline V gene lookup returns CDR1 KGHSH and CDR2 LQKENI. In DNA form, the CDR3 reads TGTGCCAGCTCACCGTCAAGCGGGGGGGCCTTTTTCGAGCAGTACTTC. This gives the protein CASSPSSGGAFFEQYF.

CDR3: CASSDGGTAKNIQYF. CDR3 sequence (DNA): TGTGCCAGCAGTGATGGGGGTACGGCCAAAAACATTCAGTACTTC. The chain is built from TRBV6-1 and TRBJ2-4; D possibly matches TRBD1 or TRBD2 (5 bases each). The V and J ends lost 3 bases and 1 base respectively, with 10 bases between them. Germline V lookup: CDR1 MNHNS, CDR2 SASEGT. The CDR3 runs 15 residues.

The rearrangement links TRBV7-2 to TRBJ2-4, with 10 bases fitting TRBD1. V lost 1 base to trimming and J lost 5 bases; unmatched junction nucleotides: 2. Germline V gene sequence: CDR1 SGHTA, CDR2 FQGNSA. The CDR3 spans 15 residues. CDR3 nucleotides: TGTGCCAGCAGCTTAGGGACAGGGGGTGAAAACATTCAGTACTTC. It codes for CASSLGTGGENIQYF.

The chain joins TRBV7-3 to TRBJ2-1; 10 nucleotides line up with TRBD2. The CDR3 runs to 16 residues. Losses at the gene ends were 5 bases for V and 6 bases for J; bases not matched to a gene: 10. Germline values: CDR1 SGHTA, CDR2 FQGTGA. The CDR3 region has the DNA TGTGCCAGCAGCCCAGCGGGGGGGTCTAGGGTCAATGAGCAGTTCTTC. It translates to CASSPAGGSRVNEQFF.

The chain joins TRBV5-5 to TRBJ1-1; D remains unclear. Looked up from germline, CDR1 is SGHKS and CDR2 is YYEKEE (reference sequence). V dropped 2 bases and J dropped 5 bases, with 7 bases sitting between them. This CDR3 comprises 12 residues. CDR3 protein: CASSFHATEAFF. The CDR3 DNA reads TGTGCCAGCAGCTTTCATGCGACTGAAGCTTTCTTT.

The chain has TRBV6-1 and TRBJ1-4, with 8 bases fitting TRBD1. The CDR3 sequence is 14 residues long. Trimming took 7 bases from V and 7 from J; bases not matched to a gene: 8. Germline CDR1 reads MNHNS; CDR2 reads SASEGT. CDR3 amino acids: CASTPDRGGEKLFF. CDR3 DNA sequence: TGTGCCAGCACCCCTGACAGGGGCGGTGAAAAACTGTTTTTT.

This clone has more than one count but fewer than ten. The V gene is TRBV19, the J gene TRBJ2-6; possibly TRBD1 for D (6 bases). V was cut by 1 base and J by 0 bases, with 13 bases left in between. CDR1 is LNHDA, CDR2 SQIVND, per germline (reference sequence). This CDR3 comprises 18 residues. The CDR3 sequence is CASSIVGTPSSGANVLTF. DNA for the CDR3: TGTGCCAGTAGTATAGTAGGGACACCTAGCTCTGGGGCCAACGTCCTGACTTTC.

The V call is TRBV9, the J call TRBJ2-1; 13 bases align to TRBD2. Germline V gives CDR1 SGDLS, CDR2 YYNGEE. The CDR3 totals 17 residues. V trimming: 4 bases; J trimming: 7 bases; junction bases outside the gene matches: 11. The CDR3 bases are TGTGCCAGCAGCAACCGTTGGGGACTAGCGGGAAGGAATGAGCAGTTCTTC. Translating gives CASSNRWGLAGRNEQFF. Combining the CDR3 with reference TRBV9 and TRBJ2-1 gives the whole variable domain DSGVTQTPKHLITATGQRVTLRCSPRSGDLSVYWYQQSLDQGLQFLIQYYNGEERAKGNILERFSAQQFPDLHSELNLSSLELGDSALYFCASSNRWGLAGRNEQFFGPGTRLTVL.

This clone was detected only once. The chain couples TRBV7-3 to TRBJ2-1, with 11 bases matching TRBD2. The CDR3 totals 14 residues. V dropped 2 bases and J dropped 6; count of bases not matched to a gene: 0. Per the germline V gene, CDR1 is SGHTA and CDR2 is FQGTGA. CDR3 region: CASSLLAGGNEQFF. CDR3 coding DNA: TGTGCCAGCAGCTTACTAGCGGGGGGCAATGAGCAGTTCTTC.

This clone was counted once. V usage is TRBV4-3 and J usage is TRBJ1-2; the D is unclear. Trimming took off 3 bases at V and 2 bases at J, with 16 bases between the two ends. The CDR3 has 16 residues. Looked up from germline, CDR1 is LGHNA and CDR2 is YSLEER. The CDR3 reads CASSQVSSWSNYGYTF. The CDR3 DNA reads TGCGCCAGCAGCCAGGTAAGTTCGTGGTCCAACTATGGCTACACCTTC.

This clone appeared once. This sequence joins TRBV2 and TRBJ2-2; 7 bases fit TRBD1. The germline V gene has CDR1 SNHLY and CDR2 FYNNEI. Losses at the gene ends were 6 bases for V and 5 bases for J; bases not matched to a gene: 9. The CDR3 length is 15 residues. This chain's CDR3 is CASRSTGRSTGELFF. The DNA for the CDR3 is TGTGCCAGCAGATCGACAGGGAGAAGTACCGGGGAGCTGTTTTTT.

The gene calls are TRBV19 and TRBJ1-4; no clear D. Trimming took off 5 bases at V and 0 bases at J, with 10 bases between the two ends. This CDR3 region has 15 residues. The germline gives CDR1 LNHDA, CDR2 SQIVND (reference sequence). CDR3 DNA: TGTGCCAGTAGTCCGACGGTTGCAACTAATGAAAAACTGTTTTTT. Encoded protein: CASSPTVATNEKLFF.

This sequence joins TRBV18 and TRBJ1-2; 7 bases fit TRBD1. V lost 4 bases, J lost 4 bases, and 6 bases stayed unmatched. The CDR3 sequence is 14 residues long. Per germline, CDR1 KGHSH and CDR2 LQKENI. CDR3: CASSLETGTYGYTF. DNA of the CDR3: TGTGCCAGCTCACTAGAGACAGGGACCTATGGCTACACCTTC.

The chain has TRBV5-1 and TRBJ2-1; D tentatively reads TRBD1 or TRBD2 (6 bases each). The V and J ends lost 7 bases and 9 bases respectively, with 17 bases between them. The CDR3 sequence is 13 residues long. CDR1 is SGHRS and CDR2 is YFSETQ in the germline V gene. The CDR3 loop reads CASASEGVGEQFF. The CDR3 DNA reads TGCGCCAGCGCCTCGGAGGGGGTGGGTGAGCAGTTCTTC.

This sequence joins TRBV6-6 and TRBJ2-7, with a tentative D call TRBD2 (6 bases). The CDR3 spans 12 residues. The germline V gene has CDR1 MNHNY and CDR2 SVGAGI (reference sequence). The ends were cut back, 5 bases at V and 6 bases at J, with 11 bases in the middle. The CDR3 region has the DNA TGTGCCAGCAGTAGGATGGGAGGCGAGCAGTACTTC. This codes for CASSRMGGEQYF.

The genes are TRBV19 and TRBJ2-3; TRBD1 or TRBD2 may be the D gene (5 bases each). The germline V gene encodes CDR1 LNHDA and CDR2 SQIVND (reference sequence). This CDR3 comprises 15 residues. Deletions cut 5 bases from V and 4 bases from J, with 16 bases between. The CDR3 spells CASSPRGASSDTQYF. In DNA, the CDR3 is TGTGCCAGTAGTCCTCGAGGGGCTAGTTCAGATACGCAGTATTTT.

V and J are TRBV2 and TRBJ1-4; D is perhaps TRBD1 (6 bases). Trimming shortened V by 10 bases and J by 8 bases, and 8 bases separated the two germline ends. The CDR3 length is 10 residues. Germline assignment: CDR1 SNHLY and CDR2 FYNNEI. In DNA form, the CDR3 reads TGTGCCATACAGGGCGAAAAACTGTTTTTT. It encodes CAIQGEKLFF.

The chain links TRBV19 to TRBJ2-7; perhaps D is TRBD1 or TRBD2 (5 bases each). CDR1 is LNHDA, CDR2 SQIVND, per germline (reference sequence). Trimming took off 3 bases at V and 7 bases at J, with 19 bases between the two ends. This CDR3 has 15 amino acids. Here the CDR3 reads CASSIGFGATWEQYF. The CDR3 DNA sequence: TGTGCCAGTAGTATTGGATTCGGGGCAACTTGGGAGCAGTACTTC.

As to this clone: Compared with germline, one end of the junction differs, possibly owing to a read error. This chain links TRBV7-2 with TRBJ2-3; TRBD2 aligns across 7 bases. Germline loops: CDR1 SGHTA, CDR2 FQGNSA. This CDR3 region has 15 residues. The CDR3 loop is CASSLAEGRTDTQYF. As DNA, the CDR3 is TGTGCCAGCAGCCTAGCGGAAGGTCGCACAGATACGCAGTATTTT.

This clone came up a few times. The chain couples TRBV15 to TRBJ1-5; 10 nucleotides agree with TRBD1. This CDR3 comprises 14 residues. Per the germline V gene, CDR1 is LNHNV and CDR2 is YYDKDF (reference sequence). V was clipped by 6 bases and J by 8 bases; unmatched bases: 7. The CDR3 loop reads CATSPGQGLKPQHF. The CDR3, as DNA: TGTGCCACCAGTCCGGGACAGGGGTTGAAGCCCCAGCATTTT.

The rearrangement links TRBV6-6 to TRBJ2-5, with 7 bases matching TRBD1. Germline CDR1 is MNHNY and CDR2 is SVGAGI (reference sequence). V dropped 4 bases and J dropped 3; count of bases not matched to a gene: 5. The CDR3 is 14 residues long. The CDR3 loop is CASSSLTGKETQYF. The CDR3 bases are TGTGCCAGCAGTTCCCTGACAGGGAAAGAGACCCAGTACTTC.

The chain employs TRBV9 and TRBJ2-3, with TRBD2 identical over 12 bases. Germline V CDR1 and CDR2: SGDLS, YYNGEE. The CDR3 runs to 18 residues. V shed 4 bases and J 1 base; nucleotides not matched to a gene: 10. The DNA of the CDR3 is TGTGCCAGCAGCACCACCGGGACTAGCGGGCTCGGCACAGATACGCAGTATTTT. Protein sequence: CASSTTGTSGLGTDTQYF. Full variable domain (missing parts from reference TRBV9 and TRBJ2-3): DSGVTQTPKHLITATGQRVTLRCSPRSGDLSVYWYQQSLDQGLQFLIQYYNGEERAKGNILERFSAQQFPDLHSELNLSSLELGDSALYFCASSTTGTSGLGTDTQYFGPGTRLTVL.

V usage is TRBV10-3 and J usage is TRBJ2-7, with D hard to call. Germline V gives CDR1 ENHRY, CDR2 SYGVKD. Trimming left V 2 bases short and J 5 bases short, with 10 bases between. The CDR3 spans 13 residues. CDR3 protein: CAISEQVINEQYF. The CDR3 DNA follows: TGTGCCATCAGTGAGCAGGTGATTAACGAGCAGTACTTC.

The count of this clone is one. The chain recombines TRBV2 with TRBJ1-4; 8 nucleotides match TRBD1. Germline CDR1 is SNHLY and CDR2 is FYNNEI. Trimming removed 7 bases from V and 8 bases from J; junction bases left unmatched: 12. The CDR3 spans 15 residues. This CDR3 is CASIPRQGLREKLFF. In DNA form, the CDR3 reads TGTGCCAGCATCCCAAGACAGGGGTTGCGAGAAAAACTGTTTTTT.

As concerns this clone: The sample has other DNA sequences that encode this CDR3 too. The chain uses TRBV18 and TRBJ2-5; D is unresolved. Germline V lookup: CDR1 KGHSH, CDR2 LQKENI. Trimming removed 6 bases at V and 1 base at J, with 9 bases between. This CDR3 has 13 amino acids. This CDR3 reads CASSPGPQETQYF. The CDR3, as DNA: TGTGCCAGCTCCCCCGGGCCCCAAGAGACCCAGTACTTC.